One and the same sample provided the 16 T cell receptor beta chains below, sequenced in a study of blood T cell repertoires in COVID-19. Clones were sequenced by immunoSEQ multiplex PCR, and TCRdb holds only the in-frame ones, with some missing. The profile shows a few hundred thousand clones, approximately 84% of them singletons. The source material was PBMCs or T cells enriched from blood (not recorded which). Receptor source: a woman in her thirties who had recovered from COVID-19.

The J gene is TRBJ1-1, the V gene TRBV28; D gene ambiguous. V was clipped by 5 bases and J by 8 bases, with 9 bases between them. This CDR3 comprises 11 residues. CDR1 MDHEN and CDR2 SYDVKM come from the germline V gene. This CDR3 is CASSRNREAFF. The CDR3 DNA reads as TGTGCCAGCAGTCGAAACAGAGAAGCTTTCTTT.

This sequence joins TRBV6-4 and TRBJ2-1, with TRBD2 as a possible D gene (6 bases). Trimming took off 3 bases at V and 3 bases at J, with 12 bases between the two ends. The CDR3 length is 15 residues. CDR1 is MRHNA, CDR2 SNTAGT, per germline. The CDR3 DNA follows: TGTGCCAGCAGTGAGTTTAGCGGAAACTACAATGAGCAGTTCTTC. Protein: CASSEFSGNYNEQFF.

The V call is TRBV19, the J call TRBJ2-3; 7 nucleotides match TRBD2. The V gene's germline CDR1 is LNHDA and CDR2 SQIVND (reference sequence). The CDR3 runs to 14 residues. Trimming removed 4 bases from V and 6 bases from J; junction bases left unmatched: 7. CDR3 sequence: CASSSGRSVDTQYF. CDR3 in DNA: TGTGCCAGTAGTAGCGGGAGATCGGTCGATACGCAGTATTTT.

CDR3 loop: CASSFAGAVYEQYF. In DNA, the CDR3 is TGTGCCAGCAGCTTCGCAGGGGCGGTCTACGAGCAGTACTTC. This chain links TRBV13 with TRBJ2-7, with D possibly matching TRBD1 (6 bases). The CDR3 consists of 14 residues. V gave up 3 bases and J gave up 3 bases, with 12 bases separating them. The germline V gene has CDR1 PRHDT and CDR2 FYEKMQ (reference sequence).

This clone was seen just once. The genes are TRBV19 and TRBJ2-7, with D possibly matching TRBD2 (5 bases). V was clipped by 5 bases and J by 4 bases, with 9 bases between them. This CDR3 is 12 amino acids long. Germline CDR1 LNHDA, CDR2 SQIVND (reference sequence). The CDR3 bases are TGTGCCAGTAGTGGACTTTCTTACGAGCAGTACTTC. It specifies CASSGLSYEQYF.

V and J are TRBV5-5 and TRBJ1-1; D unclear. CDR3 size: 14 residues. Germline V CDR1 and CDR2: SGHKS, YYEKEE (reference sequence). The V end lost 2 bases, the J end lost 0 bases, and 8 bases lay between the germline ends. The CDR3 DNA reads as TGTGCCAGCAGCTTAGGACTCATGAACACTGAAGCTTTCTTT. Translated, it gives CASSLGLMNTEAFF. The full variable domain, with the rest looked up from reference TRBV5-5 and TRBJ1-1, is DAGVTQSPTHLIKTRGQQVTLRCSPISGHKSVSWYQQVLGQGPQFIFQYYEKEERGRGNFPDRFSARQFPNYSSELNVNALLLGDSALYLCASSLGLMNTEAFFGQGTRLTVV.

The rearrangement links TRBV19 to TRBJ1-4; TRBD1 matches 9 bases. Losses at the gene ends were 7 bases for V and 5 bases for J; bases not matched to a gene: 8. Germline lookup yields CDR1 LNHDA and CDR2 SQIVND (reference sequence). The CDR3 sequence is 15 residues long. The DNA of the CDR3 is TGTGCCAGTAATCCGGGACAGGGCACAAATGAAAAACTGTTTTTT. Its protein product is CASNPGQGTNEKLFF.

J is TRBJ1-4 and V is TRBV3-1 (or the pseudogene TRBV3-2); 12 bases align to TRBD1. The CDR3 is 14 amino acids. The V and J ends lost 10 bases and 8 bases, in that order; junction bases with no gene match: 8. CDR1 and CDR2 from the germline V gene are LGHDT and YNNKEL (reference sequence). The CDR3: CATEPGQGAEKLFF. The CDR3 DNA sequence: TGTGCCACCGAGCCGGGACAGGGGGCGGAAAAACTGTTTTTT.

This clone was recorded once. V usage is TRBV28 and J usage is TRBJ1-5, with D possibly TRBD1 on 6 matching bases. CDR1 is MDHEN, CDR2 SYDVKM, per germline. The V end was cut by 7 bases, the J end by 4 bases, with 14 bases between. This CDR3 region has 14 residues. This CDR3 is CASNLGGGNQPQHF. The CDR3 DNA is TGTGCCAGCAACTTAGGGGGGGGGAATCAGCCCCAGCATTTT.

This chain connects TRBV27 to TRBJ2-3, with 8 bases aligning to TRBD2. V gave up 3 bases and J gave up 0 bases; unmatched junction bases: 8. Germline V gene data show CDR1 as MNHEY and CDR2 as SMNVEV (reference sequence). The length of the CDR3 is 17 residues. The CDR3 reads CASSLLTREASTDTQYF. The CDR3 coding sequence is TGTGCCAGCAGTTTGTTAACGCGGGAGGCTAGCACAGATACGCAGTATTTT.

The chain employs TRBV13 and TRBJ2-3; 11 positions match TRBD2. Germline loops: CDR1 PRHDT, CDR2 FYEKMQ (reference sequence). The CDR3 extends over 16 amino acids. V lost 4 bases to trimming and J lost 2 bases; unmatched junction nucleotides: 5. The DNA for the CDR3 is TGTGCCAGCAGCTCCTTTAGCGGGGGGGCCACAGATACGCAGTATTTT. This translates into CASSSFSGGATDTQYF.

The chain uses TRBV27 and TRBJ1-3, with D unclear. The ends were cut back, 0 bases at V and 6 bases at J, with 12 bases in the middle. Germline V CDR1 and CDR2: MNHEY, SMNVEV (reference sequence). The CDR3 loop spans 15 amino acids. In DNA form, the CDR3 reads TGTGCCAGCAGTTTATCGGGAGTCAACTTAAACACCATATATTTT. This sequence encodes CASSLSGVNLNTIYF.

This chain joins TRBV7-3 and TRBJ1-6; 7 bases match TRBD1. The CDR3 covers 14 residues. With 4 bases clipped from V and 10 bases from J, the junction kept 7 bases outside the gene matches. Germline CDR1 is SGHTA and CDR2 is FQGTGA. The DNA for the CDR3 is TGTGCCAGCAGCTACACGGACAGGTGGTCACCCCTCCACTTT. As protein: CASSYTDRWSPLHF.

As DNA, the CDR3 is TGTGCCAGCAGCTCTGGACAGACAGACCCCAACACTGAAGCTTTCTTT. It encodes CASSSGQTDPNTEAFF. This chain connects TRBV7-9 to TRBJ1-1, with D perhaps matching TRBD1 (6 bases). Germline lookup yields CDR1 SEHNR and CDR2 FQNEAQ (reference sequence). The CDR3 is 16 amino acids. Between the trimmed V and J ends, which lost 4 bases and 2 bases, there was a span of 17 bases.

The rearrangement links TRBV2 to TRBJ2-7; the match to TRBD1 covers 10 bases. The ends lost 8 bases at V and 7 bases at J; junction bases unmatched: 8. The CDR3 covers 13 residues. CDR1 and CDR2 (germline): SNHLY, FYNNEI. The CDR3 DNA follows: TGTGCCAGCGAAGGGGACAGGGGCATTGAGCAGTACTTC. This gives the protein CASEGDRGIEQYF.

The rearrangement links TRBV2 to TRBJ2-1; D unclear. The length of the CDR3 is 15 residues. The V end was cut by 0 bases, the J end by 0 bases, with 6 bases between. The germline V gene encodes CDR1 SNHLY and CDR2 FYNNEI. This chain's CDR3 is CASSEAASSYNEQFF. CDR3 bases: TGTGCCAGCAGTGAAGCGGCTAGCTCCTACAATGAGCAGTTCTTC.